Below are 30 T cell receptor beta chains sequenced from a single sample in a study of T cell responses to AZD1222 COVID-19 vaccine. Clones were sequenced by immunoSEQ multiplex PCR, and TCRdb holds only the in-frame ones, with some missing. Of about 100,000 clones detected, approximately 93% appear once; the ten largest clones hold around 5%. Material: peripheral blood, obtained on day 0 of AZD1222 vaccination. The receptors stem from an adult in good health.

This chain links TRBV2 with TRBJ2-2, with D possibly called TRBD1 or TRBD2 (5 bases each). The germline V and J ends were trimmed by 4 bases and 5 bases, with 5 bases remaining between them. The CDR3 has 12 residues. CDR1 is SNHLY and CDR2 is FYNNEI in the germline V gene. The CDR3 region is CASSGGTGELFF. In nucleotides, the CDR3 is TGTGCCAGCAGTGGGGGGACCGGGGAGCTGTTTTTT. The full variable domain, completed using reference TRBV2 and TRBJ2-2, is EPEVTQTPSHQVTQMGQEVILRCVPISNHLYFYWYRQILGQKVEFLVSFYNNEISEKSEIFDDQFSVERPDGSNFTLKIRSTKLEDSAMYFCASSGGTGELFFGEGSRLTVL.

V usage is TRBV5-4 and J usage is TRBJ2-1, with TRBD2 matching 8 bases. Germline V gene lookup returns CDR1 SGHNT and CDR2 YYREEE (reference sequence). The CDR3 sequence is 14 residues long. V lost 1 base to trimming and J lost 7 bases; unmatched junction nucleotides: 4. CDR3 coding DNA: TGTGCCAGCAGCTTGCTATTAGCGGGAAATGAGCAGTTCTTC. It is translated as CASSLLLAGNEQFF.

The J gene is TRBJ1-5, the V gene TRBV19; unclear D gene. Trimming stripped 7 bases from V and 1 base from J, with 14 bases between. This CDR3 has 15 residues. Germline loops: CDR1 LNHDA, CDR2 SQIVND (reference sequence). CDR3 region: CASNSGVGSNQPQHF. As DNA, the CDR3 is TGTGCCAGTAATTCAGGTGTCGGGAGCAATCAGCCCCAGCATTTT.

The chain employs TRBV29-1 and TRBJ2-1; D is uncertain. CDR1 is SQVTM, CDR2 ANQGSEA, per germline. Trimming pared 1 base from V and 8 bases from J, leaving 6 bases between. The CDR3 has 11 amino acids. The chain's CDR3 is CSVEATYEQFF. The CDR3 coding sequence is TGCAGCGTTGAAGCCACTTATGAGCAGTTCTTC.

This clone appeared once. The chain couples TRBV9 to TRBJ1-2; D is possibly TRBD1 (6 bases). Looked up from germline, CDR1 is SGDLS and CDR2 is YYNGEE. The CDR3 is made up of 14 amino acids. V shed 1 base and J shed 2 bases, with 9 bases lying between them. Written as DNA, the CDR3 is TGTGCCAGCAGCGTATATGGACAGAACTATGGCTACACCTTC. It codes for CASSVYGQNYGYTF.

CDR3 in DNA: TGTGCCAGCAGCCAAGGGGCTCAAGATACGCAGTATTTT. This sequence encodes CASSQGAQDTQYF. The chain uses TRBV3-1 (or the pseudogene TRBV3-2) and TRBJ2-3; the D is unclear. The V and J ends lost 1 base and 5 bases respectively, with 7 bases between them. This CDR3 contains 13 residues. Germline CDR1 is LGHDT and CDR2 is YNNKEL (reference sequence).

J is TRBJ2-1 and V is TRBV7-6; 10 bases map to TRBD2. Trimming cost V 1 base and J 9 bases; bases outside gene matches: 6. There are 15 residues in the CDR3. Germline-derived CDR1 and CDR2 are SGHVS and FNYEAQ. This chain's CDR3 is CASSLEASGSGEQFF. The CDR3 nucleotides are TGTGCCAGCAGCTTAGAGGCTAGCGGGAGTGGTGAGCAGTTCTTC.

This chain uses TRBV7-9 with TRBJ1-2; 10 bases line up with TRBD1. With V trimmed by 1 base and J by 8 bases, 10 bases remained unmatched. The CDR3 is 16 residues long. Germline V gene lookup returns CDR1 SEHNR and CDR2 FQNEAQ (reference sequence). This CDR3 is CASSLVVGQGVGGYTF. As DNA, the CDR3 is TGTGCCAGCAGCTTAGTCGTTGGACAGGGGGTGGGAGGCTACACCTTC.

This clone was detected a few times. The J gene is TRBJ1-4, the V gene TRBV10-2; D possibly corresponds to TRBD1 (6 bases). CDR1 WSHSY and CDR2 SAAADI come from the germline V gene. Trimming shortened V by 3 bases and J by 7 bases, and 9 bases separated the two germline ends. The CDR3 is 13 amino acids. The CDR3 protein is CASSEQTGEKLFF. DNA of the CDR3: TGCGCCAGCAGTGAACAGACAGGTGAAAAACTGTTTTTT.

The chain recombines TRBV5-1 with TRBJ1-3; the D gene is possibly TRBD1 (5 bases). Deletions cut 5 bases from V and 0 bases from J, with 12 bases between. Germline lookup yields CDR1 SGHRS and CDR2 YFSETQ. The CDR3 runs 15 residues. CDR3 bases: TGCGCCAGCAGTCCGGACATCGCCTCTGGAAACACCATATATTTT. Protein product: CASSPDIASGNTIYF.

The chain links TRBV7-3 to TRBJ2-3; 9 nucleotides agree with TRBD2. V gave up 1 base and J gave up 4 bases; unmatched junction bases: 6. Looked up from germline, CDR1 is SGHTA and CDR2 is FQGTGA. There are 16 residues in the CDR3. The CDR3, as DNA: TGTGCCAGCAGCTTAAATAGCGGGAGTGGGGCAGATACGCAGTATTTT. Residues: CASSLNSGSGADTQYF.

V is TRBV5-1 and J is TRBJ1-2, with D unclear. The germline V gene encodes CDR1 SGHRS and CDR2 YFSETQ. CDR3 size: 15 residues. Trimming took 0 bases from V and 4 from J, leaving 13 bases between them. This CDR3 reads CASSLATTLGYGYTF. In DNA, the CDR3 is TGCGCCAGCAGCTTGGCGACAACCCTAGGCTATGGCTACACCTTC.

The sample holds one count of this clone. The genes are TRBV7-9 and TRBJ2-7; the D gene is possibly TRBD1 (5 bases). Germline CDR1 is SEHNR and CDR2 is FQNEAQ (reference sequence). There are 13 residues in the CDR3. V lost 3 bases to trimming and J lost 3 bases, with 9 bases between them. The CDR3 DNA reads as TGTGCCAGCAGCTTGTACCAGGGCTACGAGCAGTACTTC. This gives the protein CASSLYQGYEQYF.

This chain links TRBV2 with TRBJ2-7; TRBD1 might be the D (8 bases). CDR1 and CDR2 from the germline V gene are SNHLY and FYNNEI. V was shortened by 6 bases and J by 0 bases, with 18 bases between the two germline ends. This CDR3 is 16 amino acids long. The CDR3 DNA reads TGTGCCAGCAGGTTACCACAGGGGGGGCTCTCCTACGAGCAGTACTTC. It translates to CASRLPQGGLSYEQYF.

The V gene is TRBV10-2, the J gene TRBJ2-5; 15 nucleotides align to TRBD2. This CDR3 contains 17 residues. Looked up from germline, CDR1 is WSHSY and CDR2 is SAAADI. J lost 5 bases, V lost 8 bases, and 12 bases had no gene match. CDR3 in amino acids: CASFGWTSGRAEETQYF. CDR3 DNA: TGCGCCAGCTTCGGTTGGACTAGCGGGAGGGCGGAGGAGACCCAGTACTTC.

The chain uses TRBV7-2 and TRBJ1-1; D may be TRBD1 (6 bases). With 1 base removed from V and 3 bases from J, the gap between germline ends came to 12 bases. The V gene's germline CDR1 is SGHTA and CDR2 FQGNSA. There are 15 residues in the CDR3. CDR3 sequence: CASSLGPGADTEAFF. CDR3 coding DNA: TGTGCCAGCAGCTTAGGTCCGGGGGCGGACACTGAAGCTTTCTTT.

The rearrangement joins TRBV19 to TRBJ2-1; 7 bases match TRBD2. V shed 4 bases and J 6 bases; nucleotides not matched to a gene: 12. CDR3 length: 16 amino acids. In germline, CDR1 is LNHDA, CDR2 SQIVND (reference sequence). The CDR3 region has the DNA TGTGCCAGTAGTAATATCGACTTGGCGGGAGTCAATGAGCAGTTCTTC. As protein: CASSNIDLAGVNEQFF. Supplemented by reference TRBV19 and TRBJ2-1, the full variable domain reads DGGITQSPKYLFRKEGQNVTLSCEQNLNHDAMYWYRQDPGQGLRLIYYSQIVNDFQKGDIAEGYSVSREKKESFPLTVTSAQKNPTAFYLCASSNIDLAGVNEQFFGPGTRLTVL.

V gene TRBV18 combines with J gene TRBJ2-2, with 7 bases lining up with TRBD1. The CDR3 extends over 15 amino acids. From germline, CDR1 is KGHSH and CDR2 LQKENI. V shed 6 bases and J 3 bases; nucleotides not matched to a gene: 7. CDR3 sequence: CASSLATGHTGELFF. CDR3 in DNA: TGTGCCAGCTCCCTCGCGACAGGGCACACCGGGGAGCTGTTTTTT.

The chain employs TRBV29-1 and TRBJ1-2; 8 positions match TRBD1. With V trimmed by 4 bases and J by 4 bases, 14 bases remained unmatched. Germline CDR1 and CDR2: SQVTM and ANQGSEA. This CDR3 is built from 16 residues. CDR3 region: CSVGGGRTGLVYGYTF. As DNA, the CDR3 is TGCAGCGTTGGGGGTGGTAGGACAGGGCTGGTCTATGGCTACACCTTC.

The rearrangement links TRBV2 to TRBJ1-5; no definite D call. Germline CDR1 SNHLY, CDR2 FYNNEI. The CDR3 length is 11 residues. V gave up 1 base and J gave up 9 bases, with 4 bases separating them. The CDR3 protein is CASSEGWPQHF. The CDR3 DNA follows: TGTGCCAGCAGTGAAGGTTGGCCCCAGCATTTT.

For the CDR3, the DNA is TGTGCCAGCTCACCTCGGACAGGGGTAAATTCACCCCTCCACTTT. The encoded protein is CASSPRTGVNSPLHF. The rearrangement joins TRBV18 to TRBJ1-6; 9 bases agree with TRBD1. The length of the CDR3 is 15 residues. The ends lost 3 bases at V and 7 bases at J; junction bases unmatched: 4. CDR1 and CDR2 (germline): KGHSH, LQKENI.

This chain links TRBV27 with TRBJ1-3; D may be TRBD1 (6 bases). The CDR3 sequence is 15 residues long. Germline loops: CDR1 MNHEY, CDR2 SMNVEV (reference sequence). The V gene lost 5 bases and the J gene lost 0 bases, with 11 bases spanning the gap. CDR3 sequence (DNA): TGTGCCAGCAGTCTGGACAGTCGCTCTGGAAACACCATATATTTT. Translated, it gives CASSLDSRSGNTIYF.

The chain joins TRBV5-4 to TRBJ1-4; D remains ambiguous. CDR3 size: 14 residues. Between the trimmed V and J ends, which lost 1 base and 4 bases, there was a span of 8 bases. Germline loops: CDR1 SGHNT, CDR2 YYREEE (reference sequence). In nucleotides, the CDR3 is TGTGCCAGCAGCTTGTCGGGAATTAATGAAAAACTGTTTTTT. This sequence encodes CASSLSGINEKLFF.

The chain couples TRBV28 to TRBJ2-3, with a tentative D call TRBD1 (6 bases). Germline-derived CDR1 and CDR2 are MDHEN and SYDVKM. With 5 bases removed from V and 3 bases from J, the gap between germline ends came to 12 bases. The CDR3 has 14 residues. CDR3 nucleotides: TGTGCCAGCAGTGTACAGGGAGAAACAGATACGCAGTATTTT. This encodes CASSVQGETDTQYF.

This sequence joins TRBV11-2 and TRBJ2-3; D not resolved. Germline V gives CDR1 SGHAT, CDR2 FQNNGV. Trimming took off 0 bases at V and 1 base at J, with 11 bases between the two ends. CDR3 size: 16 residues. CDR3 protein: CASSLEVFLGTDTQYF. In DNA, the CDR3 is TGTGCCAGCAGCTTAGAGGTCTTCTTGGGCACAGATACGCAGTATTTT.

The rearrangement joins TRBV19 to TRBJ1-5, with D uncertain. V was pared by 4 bases and J by 6 bases, with 22 bases between. The germline CDR1 and CDR2 sequences are LNHDA and SQIVND (reference sequence). This CDR3 region has 17 residues. The CDR3: CASSTTFAGSWGQPQHF. The CDR3 DNA reads TGTGCCAGTAGTACCACATTTGCGGGCAGTTGGGGTCAGCCCCAGCATTTT.

The table lists this clone with a few counts. The chain recombines TRBV5-4 with TRBJ2-3; D possibly corresponds to TRBD2 (6 bases). V lost 4 bases to trimming and J lost 5 bases, with 14 bases between them. The CDR3 totals 14 residues. Germline-derived CDR1 and CDR2 are SGHNT and YYREEE (reference sequence). CDR3 in DNA: TGTGCCAGCAGCAAGGGACTCACGGGAGATACGCAGTATTTT. Its translation is CASSKGLTGDTQYF.

This clone has just a few counts. The V call is TRBV4-2, the J call TRBJ1-1; D is ambiguous. The germline V gene has CDR1 LGHNA and CDR2 YNFKEQ. The V end lost 5 bases, the J end lost 7 bases, and 14 bases lay between the germline ends. This CDR3 is built from 13 residues. CDR3 amino acids: CASSGETGLEAFF. For the CDR3, the DNA is TGTGCCAGCAGCGGTGAAACTGGCCTTGAAGCTTTCTTT.

The chain uses TRBV7-2 and TRBJ2-7; 12 bases fit TRBD1. The CDR3 runs 16 residues. Germline CDR1 SGHTA, CDR2 FQGNSA. V dropped 0 bases and J dropped 9; count of bases not matched to a gene: 9. DNA of the CDR3: TGTGCCAGCAGCTTAGCCCCCGGGACAGGGGGCTCCGGGCAGTACTTC. Its protein product is CASSLAPGTGGSGQYF.

The V gene is TRBV5-1, the J gene TRBJ1-3, with D uncertain. Germline-derived CDR1 and CDR2 are SGHRS and YFSETQ. CDR3 length equals 16 residues. The V and J ends lost 4 bases and 0 bases respectively, with 14 bases between them. The CDR3 DNA reads as TGCGCCAGCAGCATTGGCACTAGGGACTCTGGAAACACCATATATTTT. Amino acids: CASSIGTRDSGNTIYF. The variable domain in full, with the rest retrieved from reference TRBV5-1 and TRBJ1-3, is KAGVTQTPRYLIKTRGQQVTLSCSPISGHRSVSWYQQTPGQGLQFLFEYFSETQRNKGNFPGRFSGRQFSNSRSEMNVSTLELGDSALYLCASSIGTRDSGNTIYFGEGSWLTVV.